This TCR beta chain appears in the sequencing data of a study of T cells in Graves' hyperthyroidism and ophthalmopathy. Turning to the study itself: Peripheral blood sampling occurred at initial diagnosis, before any treatment.

Trimming took 5 bases from V and 4 from J; bases not matched to a gene: 4. Germline V gives CDR1 DFQATT, CDR2 SNEGSKA (reference sequence). The CDR3 contains 13 residues. This clonotype was recorded a few times. RNA transcripts provided the source from which TCR beta CDR3 regions were amplified. The HTBI primer set served for first-round RT-PCR of the TCR CDR3. Each CDR3 protein is one row after TCRdb ran MiXCR on the multiplex PCR reads. The sample consists of 500,000 to 600,000 distinct CDR3 sequences, 15% to 20% of them appearing once. The rearrangement uses TRBV20-1 and TRBJ2-4; the match to TRBD2 covers 8 bases. The origin of this receptor is a man aged 40-49 years with Graves' ophthalmopathy. Sample: blood. CDR3 sequence (DNA): TGCAGTGCTTATAGCGGGGAAAAAAACATTCAGTACTTC. The encoded protein is CSAYSGEKNIQYF.